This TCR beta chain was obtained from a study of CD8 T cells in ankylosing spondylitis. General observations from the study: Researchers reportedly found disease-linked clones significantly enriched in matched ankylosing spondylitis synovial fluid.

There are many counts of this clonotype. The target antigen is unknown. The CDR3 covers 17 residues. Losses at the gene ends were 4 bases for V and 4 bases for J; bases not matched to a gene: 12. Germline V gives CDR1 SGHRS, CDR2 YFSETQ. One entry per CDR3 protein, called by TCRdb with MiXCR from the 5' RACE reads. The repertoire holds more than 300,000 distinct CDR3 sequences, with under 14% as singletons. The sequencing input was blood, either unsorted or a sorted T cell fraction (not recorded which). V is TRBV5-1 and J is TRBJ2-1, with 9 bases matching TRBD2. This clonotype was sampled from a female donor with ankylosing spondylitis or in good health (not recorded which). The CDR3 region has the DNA TGCGCCAGCAGCCGCAACCTCCTAGCGGGGCCTTACAATGAGCAGTTCTTC. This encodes CASSRNLLAGPYNEQFF.